This TCR beta chain appears in the sequencing data of a study of cytomegalovirus exposure and HLA in healthy donors. With V trimmed by 4 bases and J by 3 bases, 4 bases remained unmatched. In germline, CDR1 is SGHRS, CDR2 YFSETQ. The CDR3 contains 14 residues. To note about this clone: In the same sample, other DNA sequences code for this CDR3.

The PCR used 60 Vbeta and 13 Jbeta primers. Sequencing was performed with immunoSEQ multiplex PCR; in TCRdb, only in-frame clones are kept and a portion is missing. This specimen shows 200,000 to 250,000 clones; the ten leading clones hold over 0.75%. V is TRBV5-1 and J is TRBJ2-3; TRBD1 agrees at 8 bases. Sequencing was carried out using PBMCs. The receptor comes from a woman aged 25-40 years in good health and CMV-seropositive. The CDR3 DNA reads as TGCGCCAGCAGCCCTGGACAGGGAACAGATACGCAGTATTTT. It yields the protein CASSPGQGTDTQYF. Full variable domain (rest looked up from reference TRBV5-1 and TRBJ2-3): KAGVTQTPRYLIKTRGQQVTLSCSPISGHRSVSWYQQTPGQGLQFLFEYFSETQRNKGNFPGRFSGRQFSNSRSEMNVSTLELGDSALYLCASSPGQGTDTQYFGPGTRLTVL.